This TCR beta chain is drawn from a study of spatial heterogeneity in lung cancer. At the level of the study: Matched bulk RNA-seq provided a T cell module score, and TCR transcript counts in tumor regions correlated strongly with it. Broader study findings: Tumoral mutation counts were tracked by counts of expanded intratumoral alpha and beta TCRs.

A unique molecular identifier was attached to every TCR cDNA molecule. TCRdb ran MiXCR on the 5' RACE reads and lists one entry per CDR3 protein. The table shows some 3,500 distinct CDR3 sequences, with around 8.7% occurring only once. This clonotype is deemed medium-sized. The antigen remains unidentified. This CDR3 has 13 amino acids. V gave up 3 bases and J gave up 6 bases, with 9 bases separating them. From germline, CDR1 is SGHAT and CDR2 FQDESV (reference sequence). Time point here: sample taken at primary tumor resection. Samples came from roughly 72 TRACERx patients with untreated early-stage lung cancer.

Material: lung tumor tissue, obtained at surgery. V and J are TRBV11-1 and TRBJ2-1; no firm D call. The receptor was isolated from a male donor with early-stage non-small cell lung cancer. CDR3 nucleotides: TGTGCCAGCAGCTTTAGGTGGGGCAATGAGCAGTTCTTC. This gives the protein CASSFRWGNEQFF.